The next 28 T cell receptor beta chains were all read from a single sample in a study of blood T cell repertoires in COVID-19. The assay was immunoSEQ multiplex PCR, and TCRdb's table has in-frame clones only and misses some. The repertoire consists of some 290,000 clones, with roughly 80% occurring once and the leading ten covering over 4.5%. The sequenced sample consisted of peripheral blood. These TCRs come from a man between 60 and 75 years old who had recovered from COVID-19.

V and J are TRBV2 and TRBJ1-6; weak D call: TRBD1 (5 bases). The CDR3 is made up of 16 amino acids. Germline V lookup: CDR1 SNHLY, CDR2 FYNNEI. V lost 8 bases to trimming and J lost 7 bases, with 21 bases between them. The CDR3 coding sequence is TGTGCCAGCCAAGACGCCCACGTGGGGGGAAATTCACCCCTCCACTTT. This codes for CASQDAHVGGNSPLHF. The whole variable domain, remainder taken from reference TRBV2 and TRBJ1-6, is EPEVTQTPSHQVTQMGQEVILRCVPISNHLYFYWYRQILGQKVEFLVSFYNNEISEKSEIFDDQFSVERPDGSNFTLKIRSTKLEDSAMYFCASQDAHVGGNSPLHFGNGTRLTVT.

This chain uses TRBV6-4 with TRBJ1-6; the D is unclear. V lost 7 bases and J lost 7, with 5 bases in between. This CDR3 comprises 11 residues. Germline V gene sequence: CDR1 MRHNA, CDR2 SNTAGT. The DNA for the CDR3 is TGTGCCAGCATCAGGAATTCACCCCTCCACTTT. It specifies CASIRNSPLHF.

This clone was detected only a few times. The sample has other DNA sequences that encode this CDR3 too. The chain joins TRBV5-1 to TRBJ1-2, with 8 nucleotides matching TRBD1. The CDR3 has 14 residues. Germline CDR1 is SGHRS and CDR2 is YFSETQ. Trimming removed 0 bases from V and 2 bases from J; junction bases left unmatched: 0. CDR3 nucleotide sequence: TGCGCCAGCAGCTTGGACAGGGGGAACTATGGCTACACCTTC. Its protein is CASSLDRGNYGYTF.

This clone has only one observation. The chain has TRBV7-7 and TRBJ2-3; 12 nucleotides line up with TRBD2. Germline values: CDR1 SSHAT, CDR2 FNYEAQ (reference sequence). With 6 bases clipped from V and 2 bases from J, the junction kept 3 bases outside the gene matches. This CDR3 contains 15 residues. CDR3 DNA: TGTGCCAGCAGAGGGACTAGCGGGCACACAGATACGCAGTATTTT. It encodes CASRGTSGHTDTQYF.

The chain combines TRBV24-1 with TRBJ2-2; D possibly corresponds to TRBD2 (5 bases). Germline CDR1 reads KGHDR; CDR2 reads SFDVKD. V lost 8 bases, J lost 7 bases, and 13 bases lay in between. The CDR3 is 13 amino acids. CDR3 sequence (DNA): TGTGCCACCAATGAACCGGGAAGCGGGGAGCTGTTTTTT. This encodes CATNEPGSGELFF.

The CDR3 coding sequence is TGTGCCAGCAGTCGCGGTTTCGTTTACGAGCAGTACTTC. Protein product: CASSRGFVYEQYF. V usage is TRBV12-3 or TRBV12-4 and J usage is TRBJ2-7; D is unresolved. The length of the CDR3 is 13 residues. V lost 5 bases and J 4 bases, leaving 12 bases between the germline ends.

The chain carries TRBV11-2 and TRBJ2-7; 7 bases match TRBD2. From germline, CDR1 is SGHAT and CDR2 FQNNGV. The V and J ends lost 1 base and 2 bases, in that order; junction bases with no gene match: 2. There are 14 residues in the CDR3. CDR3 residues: CASSLAGGPYEQYF. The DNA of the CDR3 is TGTGCCAGCAGCTTAGCGGGAGGACCCTACGAGCAGTACTTC.

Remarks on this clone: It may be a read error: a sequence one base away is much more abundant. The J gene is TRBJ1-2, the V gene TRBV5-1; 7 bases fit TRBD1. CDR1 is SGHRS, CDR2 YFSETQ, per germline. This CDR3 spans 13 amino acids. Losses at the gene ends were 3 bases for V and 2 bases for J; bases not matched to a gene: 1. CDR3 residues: CASSWGQNYGYTF. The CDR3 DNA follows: TGCGCCAGCAGCTGGGGACAGAACTATGGCTACACCTTC.

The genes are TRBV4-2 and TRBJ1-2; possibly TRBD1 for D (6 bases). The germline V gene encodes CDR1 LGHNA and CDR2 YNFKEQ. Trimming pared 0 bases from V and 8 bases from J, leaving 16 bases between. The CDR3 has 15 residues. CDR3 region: CASSQEIRDIGGYTF. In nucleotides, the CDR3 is TGTGCCAGCAGCCAAGAGATACGGGACATAGGCGGCTACACCTTC.

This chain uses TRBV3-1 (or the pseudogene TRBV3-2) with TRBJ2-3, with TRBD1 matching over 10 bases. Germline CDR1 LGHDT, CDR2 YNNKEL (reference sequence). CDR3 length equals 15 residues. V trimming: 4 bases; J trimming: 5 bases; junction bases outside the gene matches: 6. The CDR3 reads CASSLGQGGRDTQYF. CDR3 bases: TGTGCCAGCAGCCTAGGACAGGGGGGTCGAGATACGCAGTATTTT.

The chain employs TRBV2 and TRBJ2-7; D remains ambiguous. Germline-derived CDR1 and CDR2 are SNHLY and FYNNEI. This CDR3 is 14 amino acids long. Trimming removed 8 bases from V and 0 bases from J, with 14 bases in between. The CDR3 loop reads CASPPEILSYEQYF. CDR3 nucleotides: TGTGCCAGCCCCCCCGAGATCCTCTCCTACGAGCAGTACTTC.

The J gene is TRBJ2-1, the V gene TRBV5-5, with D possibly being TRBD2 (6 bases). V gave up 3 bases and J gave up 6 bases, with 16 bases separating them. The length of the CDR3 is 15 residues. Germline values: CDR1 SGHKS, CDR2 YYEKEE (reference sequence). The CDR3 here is CASSSVTSGPNEQFF. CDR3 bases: TGTGCCAGCAGCTCGGTGACTAGTGGGCCCAATGAGCAGTTCTTC.

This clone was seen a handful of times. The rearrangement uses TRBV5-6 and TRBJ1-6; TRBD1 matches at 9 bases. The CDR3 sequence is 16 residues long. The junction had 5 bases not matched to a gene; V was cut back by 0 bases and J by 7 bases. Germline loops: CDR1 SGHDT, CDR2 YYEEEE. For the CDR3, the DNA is TGTGCCAGCAGCTTGGCGCGTGGACAGGGGAATTCACCCCTCCACTTT. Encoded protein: CASSLARGQGNSPLHF.

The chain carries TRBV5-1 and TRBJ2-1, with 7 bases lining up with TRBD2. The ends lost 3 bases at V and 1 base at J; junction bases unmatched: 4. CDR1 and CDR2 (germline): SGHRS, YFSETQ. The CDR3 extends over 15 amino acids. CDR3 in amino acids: CASSSGLGSYNEQFF. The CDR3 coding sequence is TGCGCCAGCAGCTCAGGACTAGGGTCCTACAATGAGCAGTTCTTC.

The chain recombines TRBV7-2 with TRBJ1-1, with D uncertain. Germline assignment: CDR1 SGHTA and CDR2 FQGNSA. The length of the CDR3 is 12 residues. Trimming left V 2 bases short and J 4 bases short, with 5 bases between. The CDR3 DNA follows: TGTGCCAGCAGCTTAAGGAGCACTGAAGCTTTCTTT. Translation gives CASSLRSTEAFF.

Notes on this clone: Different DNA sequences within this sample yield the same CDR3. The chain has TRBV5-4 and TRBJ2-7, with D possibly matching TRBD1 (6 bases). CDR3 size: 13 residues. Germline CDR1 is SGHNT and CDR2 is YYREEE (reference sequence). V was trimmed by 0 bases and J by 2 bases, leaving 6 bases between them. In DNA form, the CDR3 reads TGTGCCAGCAGCTTGGACAGGGCCTACGAGCAGTACTTC. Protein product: CASSLDRAYEQYF.

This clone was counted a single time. The CDR3 region is CAWTGLGEQFF. In nucleotides, the CDR3 is TGTGCCTGGACGGGTTTAGGTGAGCAGTTCTTC. The rearrangement joins TRBV30 to TRBJ2-1; D remains ambiguous. CDR3 length equals 11 residues. Trimming left V 4 bases short and J 9 bases short, with 10 bases between. Germline V CDR1 and CDR2: GTSNPN, SVGIG (reference sequence).

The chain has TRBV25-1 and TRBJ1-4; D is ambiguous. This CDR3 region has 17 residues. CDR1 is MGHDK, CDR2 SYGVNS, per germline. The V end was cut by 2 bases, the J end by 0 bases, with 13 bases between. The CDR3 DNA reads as TGTGCCAGCAGTGAAAACTTGGGCAGAGCAACTAATGAAAAACTGTTTTTT. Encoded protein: CASSENLGRATNEKLFF.

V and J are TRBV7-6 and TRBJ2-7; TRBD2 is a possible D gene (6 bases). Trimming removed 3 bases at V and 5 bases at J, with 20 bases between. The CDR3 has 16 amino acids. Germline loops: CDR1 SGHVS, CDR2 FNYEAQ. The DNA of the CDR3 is TGTGCCAGCAGCTTCGTGATATCAGGAGGGGAAGACGAGCAGTACTTC. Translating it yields CASSFVISGGEDEQYF.

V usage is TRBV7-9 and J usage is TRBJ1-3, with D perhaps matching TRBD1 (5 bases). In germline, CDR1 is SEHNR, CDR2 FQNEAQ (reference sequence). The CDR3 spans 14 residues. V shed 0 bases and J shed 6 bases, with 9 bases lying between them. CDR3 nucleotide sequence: TGTGCCAGCAGCTTAGCCGGGACTACAAACACCATATATTTT. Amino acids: CASSLAGTTNTIYF.

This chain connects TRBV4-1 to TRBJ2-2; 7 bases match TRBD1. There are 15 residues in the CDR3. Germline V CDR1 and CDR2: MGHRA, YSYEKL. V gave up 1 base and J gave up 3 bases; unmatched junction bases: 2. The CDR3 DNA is TGCGCCAGCAGCCAAGTCGACAGGGACACCGGGGAGCTGTTTTTT. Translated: CASSQVDRDTGELFF.

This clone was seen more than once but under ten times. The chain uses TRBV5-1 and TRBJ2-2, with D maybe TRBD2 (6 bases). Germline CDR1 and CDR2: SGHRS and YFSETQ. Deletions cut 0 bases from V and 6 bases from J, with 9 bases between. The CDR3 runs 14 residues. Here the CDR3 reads CASSLAGVPGELFF. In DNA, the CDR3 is TGCGCCAGCAGCTTGGCGGGGGTCCCCGGGGAGCTGTTTTTT. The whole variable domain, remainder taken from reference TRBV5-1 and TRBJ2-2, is KAGVTQTPRYLIKTRGQQVTLSCSPISGHRSVSWYQQTPGQGLQFLFEYFSETQRNKGNFPGRFSGRQFSNSRSEMNVSTLELGDSALYLCASSLAGVPGELFFGEGSRLTVL.

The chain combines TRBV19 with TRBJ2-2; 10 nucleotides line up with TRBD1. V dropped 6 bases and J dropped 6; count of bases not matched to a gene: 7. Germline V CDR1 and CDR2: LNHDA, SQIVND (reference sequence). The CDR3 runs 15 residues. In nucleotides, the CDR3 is TGTGCCAGTAGCCCGACAGGGGGCATTGCCGGGGAGCTGTTTTTT. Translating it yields CASSPTGGIAGELFF.

Here the CDR3 reads CAIRGQGANRYEQYF. The CDR3 DNA is TGTGCCATCAGGGGACAGGGGGCAAACCGCTACGAGCAGTACTTC. This chain connects TRBV10-3 to TRBJ2-7; TRBD1 aligns across 12 bases. This CDR3 has 15 amino acids. Trimming cost V 6 bases and J 3 bases; bases outside gene matches: 6. The germline CDR1 and CDR2 sequences are ENHRY and SYGVKD.

The CDR3 sequence: CASSLGTQYF. CDR3 DNA: TGTGCCAGCAGTTTGGGCACGCAGTATTTT. The chain links TRBV28 to TRBJ2-3; D is uncertain. V gave up 3 bases and J gave up 9 bases, with 4 bases separating them. CDR1 and CDR2 from the germline V gene are MDHEN and SYDVKM. This CDR3 region has 10 residues. Together with reference TRBV28 and TRBJ2-3, the CDR3 gives the full variable domain: DVKVTQSSRYLVKRTGEKVFLECVQDMDHENMFWYRQDPGLGLRLIYFSYDVKMKEKGDIPEGYSVSREKKERFSLILESASTNQTSMYLCASSLGTQYFGPGTRLTVL.

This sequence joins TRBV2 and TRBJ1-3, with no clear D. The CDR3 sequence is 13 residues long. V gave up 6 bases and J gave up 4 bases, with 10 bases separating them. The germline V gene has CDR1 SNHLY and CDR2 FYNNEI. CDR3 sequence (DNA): TGTGCCAGCAGACAGAACGGAGGAAACACCATATATTTT. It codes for CASRQNGGNTIYF.

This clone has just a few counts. CDR3 nucleotides: TGCAGTGCTAGTCGGCTAGGGGTTTCGGCCAAAAACATTCAGTACTTC. This gives the protein CSASRLGVSAKNIQYF. The chain recombines TRBV20-1 with TRBJ2-4; tentative D call: TRBD1 (5 bases). V was pared by 3 bases and J by 1 base, with 16 bases between. This CDR3 has 16 amino acids. CDR1 is DFQATT and CDR2 is SNEGSKA in the germline V gene (reference sequence).

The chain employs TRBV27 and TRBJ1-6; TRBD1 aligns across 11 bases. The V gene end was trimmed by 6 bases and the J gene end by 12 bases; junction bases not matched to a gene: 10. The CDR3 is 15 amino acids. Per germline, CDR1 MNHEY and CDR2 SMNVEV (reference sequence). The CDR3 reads CASSIRGDRGEPLHF. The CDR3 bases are TGTGCCAGCAGCATTAGGGGGGACAGGGGGGAACCCCTCCACTTT.